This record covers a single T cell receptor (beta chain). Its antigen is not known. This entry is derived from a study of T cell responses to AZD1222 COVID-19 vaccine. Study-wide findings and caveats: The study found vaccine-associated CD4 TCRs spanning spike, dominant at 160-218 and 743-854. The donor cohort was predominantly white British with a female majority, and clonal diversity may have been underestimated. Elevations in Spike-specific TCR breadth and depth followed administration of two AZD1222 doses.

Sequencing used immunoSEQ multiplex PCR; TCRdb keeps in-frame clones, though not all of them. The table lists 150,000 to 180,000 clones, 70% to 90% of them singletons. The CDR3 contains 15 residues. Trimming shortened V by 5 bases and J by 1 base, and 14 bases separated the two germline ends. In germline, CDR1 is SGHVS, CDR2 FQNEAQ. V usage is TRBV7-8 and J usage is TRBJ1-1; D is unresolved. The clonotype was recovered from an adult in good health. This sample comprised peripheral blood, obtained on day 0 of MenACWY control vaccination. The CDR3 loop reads CASSPRGGRNTEAFF. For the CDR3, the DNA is TGTGCCAGCAGCCCTAGAGGAGGGAGGAACACTGAAGCTTTCTTT.